This T cell receptor beta chain was recorded in a study of shared clonotypes between healthy human individuals. The method was immunoSEQ multiplex PCR; TCRdb's version includes in-frame clones alone and lacks a portion of them. This table holds under 600,000 clones, roughly 72% found once. The sequencing input was PBMCs. This receptor was obtained from a woman aged 40 to 50 in good health. Some clones in this sample may be carry-over from other donors' samples.

This CDR3 is CASSLAGGRADTQYF. CDR3 nucleotides: TGCGCCAGCAGCTTGGCCGGGGGGAGGGCAGATACGCAGTATTTT. The gene calls are TRBV5-1 and TRBJ2-3; 7 nucleotides match TRBD2. The CDR3 sequence is 15 residues long. Germline CDR1 SGHRS, CDR2 YFSETQ. Germline trimming cut 0 bases from V and 4 bases from J; bases unmatched to any gene: 5.